This TCR beta chain came from a study of T cell responses to AZD1222 COVID-19 vaccine (dated by TCRdb to about 2021). Notes on the research overall: Because spike-specific TCR depth and breadth did not differ between the two schedules, AZD1222 recipients who got a second dose at roughly 4 weeks were pooled with those who got a second dose at roughly 12 weeks. A total of 230 or so trial participants underwent TCR sequencing, of whom some 210 received two doses of AZD1222 and some 26 received two doses of the MenACWY control vaccine. Trial participants were enrolled by age into subgroups of 18-55, 56-69 and 70-plus years, and around 150, 28 and 57 TCR-sequenced participants, respectively, were included in these subgroups. General conclusions and limits of the study: A significant rise in spike-specific TCR breadth and depth was observed after two AZD1222 doses relative to day 0 and relative to MenACWY recipients. Participants were mostly white British and included more females than males, and it was suggested by the authors that clonal diversity may have been underestimated. Because no day 14 peak-response samples were available, the repertoires could be characterized only after the peak T cell response. Reportedly, close to half of the unique spike-specific TCRs recognized epitopes lying outside the regions that are mutated in the B.1.351 and B.1.1.7 variants. The whole spike protein was spanned by vaccine-associated CD4 TCRs, and dominant responses were seen in regions 160-218 and 743-854. In the small 56-69-year group, the increase in depth fell short of significance, most likely because of low power. Only six or seven AZD1222 recipients were SARS-CoV-2 seropositive at baseline, limiting conclusions about previously exposed vaccinees.

The CDR3 regions of human TCRbeta chains were analyzed by immunosequencing. As for the authors' bioinformatics: Repertoire TCRs were matched against a reference library of SARS-CoV-2-specific TCRs generated with the MIRA antigen-specificity platform. Breadth was defined as the fraction of unique TCRs that were SARS-CoV-2-associated. Depth was defined as the fraction of total T cells that were SARS-CoV-2-associated. Using the MIRA data, each spike-specific TCR was assigned both to the spike region to which the TCR was reactive and to a CD4 or CD8 class. Log10-transformed breadth and depth values were compared by one-way ANOVA with Sidak's multiple comparisons tests. The table comes from immuneACCESS by way of TCRdb, which keeps in-frame sequences with V and J called. Part of the clones is missing from these tables; in studies checked, under half for an unresolved V gene and the rest for unknown reasons. V and J calls and clone size are given by that table; D and trimming were obtained from the DNA. This sample has 110,000 to 150,000 clones in its table, and about 93% of those were observed once. Just over 5% of the sample rests with the top ten.

A note on this clone: No cognate antigen has been identified for it. No base-level quality is on record; no much larger clone is a single base apart.

As encoded in the germline V gene, CDR1 is KGHSH while CDR2 is LQKENI. Unmatched junction bases come to 9, with V trimmed by 6 bases and J by 1 base. The CDR3 spans 16 residues, from the cysteine through the phenylalanine. Kept here is only the CDR3 DNA, which spans 48 bases and is read in frame from base 1. Interpreted using the paper, the time point label stands for: baseline before first vaccination. The vaccinee samples were drawn from two UK trials, COV001 and COV002, one of which was a single-blind randomized controlled phase 2/3 trial testing AZD1222 (ChAdOx1 nCoV-19) in healthy adults. For TCRbeta chain sequencing, PBMC samples were collected from trial participants at day 0 and at day 28 after the second dose.

The chain uses TRBV18 and TRBJ2-1; 7 bases in between match TRBD1. The receptor's source is an adult in good health. The sequencing here drew on peripheral blood, taken on day 0 of AZD1222 vaccination. Here is the DNA: TGTGCCAGCTCCCCTAGACAGGGAAAGTCCTACAATGAGCAGTTCTTC. Translation gives CASSPRQGKSYNEQFF.